Listed below are T cell receptor beta chains from one sample, sequenced in a study of early T cells in non-severe SARS-CoV-2 infection. TCRdb itself ran the 5' RACE reads through MiXCR, one entry per CDR3 protein. The sample yields 53,000 or so distinct CDR3 sequences, 12% seen once. The source material was whole blood, sampled at baseline. All receptors come from an adult who was a healthcare worker with PCR-confirmed SARS-CoV-2 infection or an uninfected control (not recorded which). CDR3s include the opening cysteine and the closing phenylalanine or tryptophan. Each record gives: V gene, CDR3 length, J gene, CDR3 protein.

TRBV9	16	TRBJ2-7	CASSREGTSGKYEQYF
TRBV20-1	13	TRBJ1-1	CSARDKYDSEAFF
TRBV3-1	14	TRBJ1-5	CASSQGGTVQPQHF
TRBV4-1	14	TRBJ1-2	CASSPLQALYGYTF
TRBV7-9	17	TRBJ2-1	CASSWQDWLAGEARQFF
TRBV10-3	11	TRBJ1-2	CAISGGYGYTF
TRBV7-9	19	TRBJ1-4	CASSSLGSPVLNSNEKLFF
TRBV10-3	12	TRBJ2-1	CAISEYLGEQFF
TRBV12-3/TRBV12-4	15	TRBJ2-7	CASSPTGPRSYEQYF
TRBV12-3/TRBV12-4	14	TRBJ2-1	CASSSLGESREQFF
TRBV7-8	16	TRBJ2-1	CASSLGTGSSYNEQFF
TRBV11-2	11	TRBJ2-5	CASTSGLAQYF
TRBV10-3	14	TRBJ2-1	CATLAGGADNEQFF
TRBV6-5	15	TRBJ2-7	CASSYRTGENYEQYF
TRBV7-2	17	TRBJ2-1	CASSLGLAGSSYNEQFF
TRBV7-3	13	TRBJ1-1	CASSLTFPGTAFF
TRBV12-3/TRBV12-4	12	TRBJ2-2	CASSLGWGELFF
TRBV24-1	16	TRBJ2-1	CATSPRPGQGYNEQFF
TRBV20-1	14	TRBJ2-7	CSARGGLAGGEQYF
TRBV6-5	13	TRBJ2-3	CASREQGMGTQYF
TRBV24-1	15	TRBJ1-5	CATSETGGRNQPQHF
TRBV7-2	13	TRBJ2-1	CASSSYGPGEQFF
TRBV7-9	14	TRBJ1-1	CASSLAGQGAEAFF
TRBV2	11	TRBJ2-1	CASNSRYEQFF
TRBV20-1	14	TRBJ2-7	CSARWRGLPGEQYF
TRBV24-1	16	TRBJ2-1	CATSDRRAGEGDEQFF
TRBV7-3	15	TRBJ1-6	CASSLGPGSNSPLHF
TRBV28	12	TRBJ2-7	CASVGQNYEQYF
TRBV28	16	TRBJ2-2	CASRSPGSPVSGELFF
TRBV20-1	14	TRBJ1-4	CSASPGGANEKLFF
TRBV20-1	16	TRBJ2-5	CSARDMIAGVPETQYF
TRBV5-4	16	TRBJ2-7	CASSLRGYGRDAEQYF
TRBV20-1	16	TRBJ2-1	CSAVPGTSGRGGEQFF
TRBV14	17	TRBJ2-2	CASSQDWLAGDTGELFF
TRBV28	16	TRBJ2-3	CASSLPPARSTDTQYF
TRBV27	16	TRBJ2-1	CASRNGQSSSYNEQFF
TRBV20-1	13	TRBJ2-1	CSAWQTSNNEQFF
TRBV7-2	12	TRBJ1-5	CASSYSNQPQHF
TRBV10-2	11	TRBJ2-1	CASSAGVEQFF
TRBV7-3	13	TRBJ2-1	CASSPGSGNEQFF
TRBV18	15	TRBJ2-5	CASSPPLAHQETQYF
TRBV5-1	13	TRBJ2-1	CASRPRTDNEQFF
TRBV11-2	15	TRBJ2-4	CASSSPLANENIQYF
TRBV7-2	16	TRBJ2-7	CASSSRRGASGSEQYF
TRBV6-5	14	TRBJ2-7	CASSVSGNSYEQYF
TRBV7-2	14	TRBJ2-4	CASSSGTTKNIQYF